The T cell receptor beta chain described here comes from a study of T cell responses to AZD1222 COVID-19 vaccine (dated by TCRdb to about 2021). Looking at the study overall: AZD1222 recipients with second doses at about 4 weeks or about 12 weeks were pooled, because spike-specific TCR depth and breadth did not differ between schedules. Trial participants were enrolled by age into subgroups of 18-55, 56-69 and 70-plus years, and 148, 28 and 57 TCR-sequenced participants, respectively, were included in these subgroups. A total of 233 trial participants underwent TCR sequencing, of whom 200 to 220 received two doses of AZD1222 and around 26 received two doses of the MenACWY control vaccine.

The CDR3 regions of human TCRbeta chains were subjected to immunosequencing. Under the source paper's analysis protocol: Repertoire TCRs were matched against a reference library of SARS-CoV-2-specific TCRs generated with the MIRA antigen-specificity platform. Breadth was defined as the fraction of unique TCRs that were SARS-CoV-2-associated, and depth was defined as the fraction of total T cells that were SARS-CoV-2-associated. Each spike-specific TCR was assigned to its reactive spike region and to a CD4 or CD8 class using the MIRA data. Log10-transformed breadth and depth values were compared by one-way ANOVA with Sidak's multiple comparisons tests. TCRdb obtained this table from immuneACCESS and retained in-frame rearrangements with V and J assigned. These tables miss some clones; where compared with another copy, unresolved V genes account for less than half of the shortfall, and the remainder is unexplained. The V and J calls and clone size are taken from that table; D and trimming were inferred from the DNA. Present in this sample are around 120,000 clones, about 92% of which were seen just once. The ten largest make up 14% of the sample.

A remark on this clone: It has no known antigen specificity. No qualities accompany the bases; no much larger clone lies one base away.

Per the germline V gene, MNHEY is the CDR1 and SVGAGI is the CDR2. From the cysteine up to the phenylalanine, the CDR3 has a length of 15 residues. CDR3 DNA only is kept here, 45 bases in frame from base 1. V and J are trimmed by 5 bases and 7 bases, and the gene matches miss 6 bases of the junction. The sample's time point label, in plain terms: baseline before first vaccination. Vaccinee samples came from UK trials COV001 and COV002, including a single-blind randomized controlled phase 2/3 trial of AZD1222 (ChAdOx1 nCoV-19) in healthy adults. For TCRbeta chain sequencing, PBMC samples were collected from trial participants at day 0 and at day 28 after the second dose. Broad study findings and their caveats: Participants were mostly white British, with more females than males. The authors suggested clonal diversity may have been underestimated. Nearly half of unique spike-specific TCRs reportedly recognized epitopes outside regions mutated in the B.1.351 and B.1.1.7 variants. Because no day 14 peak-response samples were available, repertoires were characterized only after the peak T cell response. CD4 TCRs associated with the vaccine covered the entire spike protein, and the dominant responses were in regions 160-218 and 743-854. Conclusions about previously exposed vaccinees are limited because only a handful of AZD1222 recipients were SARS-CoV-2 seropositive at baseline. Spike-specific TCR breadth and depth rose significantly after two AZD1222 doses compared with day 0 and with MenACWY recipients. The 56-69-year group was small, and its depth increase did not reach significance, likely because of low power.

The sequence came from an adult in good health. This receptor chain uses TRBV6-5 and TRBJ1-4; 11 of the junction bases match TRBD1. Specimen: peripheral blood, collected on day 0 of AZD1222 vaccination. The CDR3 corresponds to CASSRTGGYAEKLFF. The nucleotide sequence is TGTGCCAGCAGTCGGACAGGGGGCTACGCTGAAAAACTGTTTTTT.